This TCR beta chain was captured by sequencing in a study of blood T cell repertoires in COVID-19. Study-wide context: Nucleic acid was either cDNA or gDNA, and it came from T cells, B-cell-depleted T cells, or PBMCs.

TCRdb's table, derived via immunoSEQ multiplex PCR, lists solely in-frame clones and lacks some. This sample has a few hundred thousand clones, with about 89% found just once. The study recruited exposed participants who had met a COVID-19 case within 2 weeks before entry. Sequenced input: PBMCs or T cells enriched from blood (not recorded which). This clonotype originated in a middle-aged woman who had been exposed to COVID-19.

The CDR3 sequence: CASSEALGGKAFF. The CDR3 region has the DNA TGTGCCAGCAGTGAAGCGCTGGGAGGTAAAGCTTTCTTT. This rearrangement joins TRBV2 to TRBJ1-1; D is uncertain. The CDR3 extends over 13 amino acids. Germline CDR1 SNHLY, CDR2 FYNNEI. Trimming removed 0 bases at V and 9 bases at J, with 11 bases between. Full variable domain (missing parts from reference TRBV2 and TRBJ1-1): EPEVTQTPSHQVTQMGQEVILRCVPISNHLYFYWYRQILGQKVEFLVSFYNNEISEKSEIFDDQFSVERPDGSNFTLKIRSTKLEDSAMYFCASSEALGGKAFFGQGTRLTVV.